Below are 23 T cell receptor beta chains sequenced from a single sample in a study of cytotoxic CD8 clonotypes in ibrutinib-treated CLL (dated by TCRdb to the early 2020s). Library preparation was by the immunoSEQ multiplex PCR assay. Held by TCRdb, this immuneACCESS table contains in-frame sequences only and omits some clones. Under half of the omission traces to an unresolved V gene where checked; the cause of the rest is unknown. The sample records more than 200,000 clones, 60% to 75% of which are singletons. 15% to 19% of the sample comes from the top ten. The time point label of this sample denotes: 20 to 30 months on ibrutinib. Sequenced here: PBMCs, sampled after 24 months of ibrutinib treatment. These receptors were collected from a human donor with chronic lymphocytic leukemia.

The V call is TRBV30, the J call TRBJ1-4; 9 bases fit TRBD1. V lost 8 bases and J lost 4; bases outside the gene matches: 5. This CDR3 spans 13 amino acids. Germline CDR1 is GTSNPN and CDR2 is SVGIG (reference sequence). The CDR3 reads CAEQGADNEKLFF. The CDR3 DNA follows: TGTGCCGAACAGGGGGCGGATAATGAAAAACTGTTTTTT.

This clone was found a few times. The chain combines TRBV11-3 with TRBJ2-5, with D possibly TRBD2 on 6 matching bases. The V and J ends lost 2 bases and 5 bases respectively, with 12 bases between them. Germline loops: CDR1 SGHNT, CDR2 YENEEA. This CDR3 region has 14 residues. CDR3 region: CASSLRGSGETQYF. CDR3 nucleotide sequence: TGTGCCAGCAGCTTACGGGGGTCCGGGGAGACCCAGTACTTC.

This clone occurred a few times. V gene TRBV27 combines with J gene TRBJ1-2; D is possibly TRBD1 (6 bases). Germline V gene lookup returns CDR1 MNHEY and CDR2 SMNVEV (reference sequence). Trimming took off 6 bases at V and 4 bases at J, with 12 bases between the two ends. This CDR3 is 13 amino acids long. CDR3 in DNA: TGTGCCAGCAGCCCGGACAGCTTCTATGGCTACACCTTC. Its translation is CASSPDSFYGYTF.

The chain links TRBV2 to TRBJ2-5; TRBD2 agrees at 10 bases. The germline V gene encodes CDR1 SNHLY and CDR2 FYNNEI. Germline trimming cut 6 bases from V and 3 bases from J; bases unmatched to any gene: 4. The length of the CDR3 is 14 residues. The CDR3 region is CASRIGLAEETQYF. CDR3 sequence (DNA): TGTGCCAGCAGGATAGGACTAGCGGAAGAGACCCAGTACTTC. The full variable domain, completed using reference TRBV2 and TRBJ2-5, is EPEVTQTPSHQVTQMGQEVILRCVPISNHLYFYWYRQILGQKVEFLVSFYNNEISEKSEIFDDQFSVERPDGSNFTLKIRSTKLEDSAMYFCASRIGLAEETQYFGPGTRLLVL.

This clone was found a few times. The genes are TRBV30 and TRBJ1-2; D gene uncertain. Looked up from germline, CDR1 is GTSNPN and CDR2 is SVGIG (reference sequence). This CDR3 has 11 amino acids. V dropped 5 bases and J dropped 7 bases, with 11 bases sitting between them. The CDR3 DNA reads TGTGCCTGGGGTCCATGGTTTGGCTACACCTTC. Translated, it gives CAWGPWFGYTF.

The rearrangement links TRBV29-1 to TRBJ2-4, with D uncertain. V was shortened by 3 bases and J by 0 bases, with 9 bases between the two germline ends. The CDR3 consists of 14 residues. The V gene's germline CDR1 is SQVTM and CDR2 ANQGSEA. CDR3 protein: CSVEGIEAKNIQYF. The CDR3 DNA reads TGCAGCGTTGAGGGGATTGAAGCCAAAAACATTCAGTACTTC.

The chain employs TRBV28 and TRBJ1-2; TRBD1 is a possible D gene (5 bases). The germline V gene has CDR1 MDHEN and CDR2 SYDVKM. This CDR3 comprises 12 residues. Trimming took 6 bases from V and 7 from J, leaving 12 bases between them. CDR3 in amino acids: CASRSQVFGYTF. CDR3 in DNA: TGTGCCAGCAGGTCACAGGTTTTTGGCTACACCTTC.

This clone occurred once. The V gene is TRBV30, the J gene TRBJ1-1; D call uncertain. The CDR3 length is 12 residues. The germline V gene encodes CDR1 GTSNPN and CDR2 SVGIG (reference sequence). Trimming pared 5 bases from V and 0 bases from J, leaving 7 bases between. The DNA of the CDR3 is TGTGCCTGGGGACGCGTGAACACTGAAGCTTTCTTT. Its protein product is CAWGRVNTEAFF.

The genes are TRBV6-6 and TRBJ2-2; no clear D gene. Germline values: CDR1 MNHNY, CDR2 SVGAGI (reference sequence). The CDR3 extends over 14 amino acids. The V and J ends lost 5 bases and 4 bases respectively, with 11 bases between them. In nucleotides, the CDR3 is TGTGCCAGCAGTCCGACCGGGTTCACCGGGGAGCTGTTTTTT. It encodes CASSPTGFTGELFF.

The chain uses TRBV28 and TRBJ2-6; TRBD1 matches 7 bases. The V and J ends lost 4 bases and 1 base, in that order; junction bases with no gene match: 4. The CDR3 covers 16 residues. The germline CDR1 and CDR2 sequences are MDHEN and SYDVKM. The CDR3 DNA is TGTGCCAGCAGTTCCGCAGGGGGTTCTGGGGCCAACGTCCTGACTTTC. Translation: CASSSAGGSGANVLTF. Full variable domain (rest looked up from reference TRBV28 and TRBJ2-6): DVKVTQSSRYLVKRTGEKVFLECVQDMDHENMFWYRQDPGLGLRLIYFSYDVKMKEKGDIPEGYSVSREKKERFSLILESASTNQTSMYLCASSSAGGSGANVLTFGAGSRLTVL.

This clone turned up a few times. This chain links TRBV7-9 with TRBJ1-1; D ambiguous. The CDR3 totals 10 residues. Trimming pared 2 bases from V and 11 bases from J, leaving 6 bases between. Germline V lookup: CDR1 SEHNR, CDR2 FQNEAQ (reference sequence). DNA of the CDR3: TGTGCCAGCAGCTTATCCTGGGCTTTCTTT. It codes for CASSLSWAFF.

The rearrangement joins TRBV15 to TRBJ1-2, with TRBD1 identical over 9 bases. Germline V gene lookup returns CDR1 LNHNV and CDR2 YYDKDF (reference sequence). The CDR3 is made up of 13 amino acids. V lost 5 bases, J lost 8 bases, and 6 bases stayed unmatched. This CDR3 is CATSAQGAIGYTF. The CDR3 nucleotides are TGTGCCACCAGCGCACAGGGGGCTATCGGCTACACCTTC.

The chain couples TRBV29-1 to TRBJ2-7; D uncertain. Trimming removed 5 bases at V and 0 bases at J, with 8 bases between. Germline CDR1 is SQVTM and CDR2 is ANQGSEA. CDR3 size: 12 residues. In nucleotides, the CDR3 is TGCAGCGTTAAACAGAACTCCTACGAGCAGTACTTC. This translates into CSVKQNSYEQYF.

This sequence joins TRBV28 and TRBJ1-5; D may be TRBD1 (5 bases). The V gene's germline CDR1 is MDHEN and CDR2 SYDVKM. This CDR3 spans 15 amino acids. V shed 2 bases and J shed 5 bases, with 13 bases lying between them. CDR3: CASSLPTGDYQPQHF. For the CDR3, the DNA is TGTGCCAGCAGTTTACCCACAGGTGACTATCAGCCCCAGCATTTT.

The chain couples TRBV6-5 to TRBJ2-4; no clear D. CDR1 is MNHEY and CDR2 is SVGAGI in the germline V gene. Trimming removed 8 bases from V and 1 base from J, with 9 bases in between. The CDR3 has 13 amino acids. The CDR3 sequence is CASSVSAKNIQYF. CDR3 in DNA: TGTGCCAGCTCCGTATCGGCCAAAAACATTCAGTACTTC.

The rearrangement links TRBV6-6 to TRBJ2-1, with TRBD2 matching 7 bases. There are 16 residues in the CDR3. Unmatched junction bases numbered 18, after V lost 8 bases and J lost 8 bases. Germline V CDR1 and CDR2: MNHNY, SVGAGI (reference sequence). The CDR3, as DNA: TGTGCCAGCGTTCTCAGGGCGTTGACTAGCAAGGATGAGCAGTTCTTC. This gives the protein CASVLRALTSKDEQFF.

This clone was observed a few times. The CDR3, as DNA: TGTGCCAGCATGGAAAATGAAGAGACCCAGTACTTC. This sequence encodes CASMENEETQYF. The chain carries TRBV6-6 and TRBJ2-5; no reliable D call. The CDR3 is made up of 12 amino acids. Germline assignment: CDR1 MNHNY and CDR2 SVGAGI (reference sequence). Deletions cut 7 bases from V and 3 bases from J, with 9 bases between.

This clone showed up just a few times. An end of the junction does not agree with germline; a read error may underlie this. The chain couples TRBV7-7 to TRBJ2-2; no definite D call. Germline loops: CDR1 SSHAT, CDR2 FNYEAQ (reference sequence). CDR3 length: 14 amino acids. The CDR3: CASSLDGNTGELFF. Here the CDR3 DNA reads TGTGCTAGCAGCTTAGACGGGAACACCGGGGAGCTGTTTTTT. The entire variable domain, with the rest obtained from reference TRBV7-7 and TRBJ2-2, is as follows: GAGVSQSPRYKVTKRGQDVTLRCDPISSHATLYWYQQALGQGPEFLTYFNYEAQPDKSGLPSDRFSAERPEGSISTLTIQRTEQRDSAMYRCASSLDGNTGELFFGEGSRLTVL.

The V and J genes are TRBV5-4 and TRBJ2-5; 8 bases fit TRBD2. The CDR3 consists of 17 residues. The V gene end was trimmed by 4 bases and the J gene end by 4 bases; junction bases not matched to a gene: 15. Per the germline V gene, CDR1 is SGHNT and CDR2 is YYREEE (reference sequence). In nucleotides, the CDR3 is TGTGCCAGCAGCCCGTGGGGTAGCGGGAAAGGTTCAGAGACCCAGTACTTC. As protein: CASSPWGSGKGSETQYF.

This clone was seen a few times. V usage is TRBV19 and J usage is TRBJ2-1, with 8 bases lining up with TRBD2. After removal of 5 bases from V and 7 bases from J, the junction contained 10 bases not matched to a gene. This CDR3 has 15 amino acids. Germline V gene sequence: CDR1 LNHDA, CDR2 SQIVND (reference sequence). CDR3 nucleotide sequence: TGTGCCAGTAGTGCCCTCGGGACTAGGGTGAATGAGCAGTTCTTC. Amino acids: CASSALGTRVNEQFF.

This sequence joins TRBV5-1 and TRBJ1-1; TRBD1 aligns across 8 bases. Trimming cost V 5 bases and J 6 bases; bases outside gene matches: 0. Germline V CDR1 and CDR2: SGHRS, YFSETQ. CDR3 length equals 11 residues. CDR3 bases: TGCGCCAGCAGACAGGGGGCTGAAGCTTTCTTT. It encodes CASRQGAEAFF.

The chain couples TRBV7-3 to TRBJ2-2; D is unresolved. CDR1 is SGHTA and CDR2 is FQGTGA in the germline V gene. This CDR3 is 13 amino acids long. The V end was cut by 6 bases, the J end by 5 bases, with 10 bases between. The CDR3 loop reads CASSYDGTGELFF. CDR3 coding DNA: TGTGCCAGCAGTTACGATGGGACCGGGGAGCTGTTTTTT. Drawing the rest from reference TRBV7-3 and TRBJ2-2, the complete variable domain is GAGVSQTPSNKVTEKGKYVELRCDPISGHTALYWYRQSLGQGPEFLIYFQGTGAADDSGLPNDRFFAVRPEGSVSTLKIQRTERGDSAVYLCASSYDGTGELFFGEGSRLTVL.

This clone was seen only a few times. V gene TRBV5-1 combines with J gene TRBJ2-1; D gene ambiguous. The CDR3 is 13 residues long. The V and J ends lost 0 bases and 7 bases respectively, with 8 bases between them. Germline V CDR1 and CDR2: SGHRS, YFSETQ. CDR3 in amino acids: CASSLASPNEQFF. DNA for the CDR3: TGCGCCAGCAGCTTGGCCAGCCCTAATGAGCAGTTCTTC.